These T cell receptor beta chains were read from a single sample in a study of early T cells in non-severe SARS-CoV-2 infection. TCRdb independently ran MiXCR on the 5' RACE reads; one entry per CDR3 protein. Among 30,000 to 35,000 distinct CDR3 sequences listed, about 4.6% were seen once. Sequencing was done on a sample of whole blood. These receptors were taken from an adult who was a healthcare worker with PCR-confirmed SARS-CoV-2 infection or an uninfected control (not recorded which). Both conserved end residues are part of each CDR3. The order of the fields is clone size, J gene, CDR3 length, D gene, V gene, CDR3 protein, CDR3 DNA. D genes are given only for firm matches. Clone size, where shown, is once, few, many, or a class for clones that have expanded.

-	TRBJ2-3	15	TRBD1	TRBV11-2	CASSLRGLGTDTQYF	TGTGCCAGCAGCTTAAGGGGGCTCGGGACAGATACGCAGTATTTT
-	TRBJ2-3	14	-	TRBV7-9	CASGTQEGTDTQYF	TGTGCCAGCGGGACACAGGAGGGCACAGATACGCAGTATTTT
many	TRBJ2-3	15	-	TRBV5-5	CASRRDRESTDTQYF	TGTGCCAGCAGGCGGGACCGGGAAAGCACAGATACGCAGTATTTT
many	TRBJ2-1	18	-	TRBV20-1	CSARDPHRSRGGYNEQFF	TGCAGTGCTAGAGATCCTCATAGGTCAAGGGGAGGTTACAATGAGCAGTTCTTC
many	TRBJ1-4	14	-	TRBV28	CASSFTGTDEKLFF	TGTGCCAGCAGCTTTACGGGGACCGATGAAAAACTGTTTTTT
many	TRBJ2-6	14	-	TRBV12-3/TRBV12-4	CASSYRAGANVLTF	TGTGCCAGCAGTTACAGGGCTGGGGCCAACGTCCTGACTTTC
many	TRBJ1-4	13	-	TRBV19	CASSGTTNEKLFF	TGTGCCAGTTCCGGGACAACTAATGAAAAACTGTTTTTT
many	TRBJ2-7	15	TRBD1	TRBV10-2	CASRRPGQGAYEQYF	TGCGCCAGCAGGAGGCCGGGACAGGGCGCCTACGAGCAGTACTTC
few	TRBJ2-1	13	TRBD2	TRBV6-1	CASAASGTVEQFF	TGTGCCAGCGCGGCTAGCGGGACGGTTGAGCAGTTCTTC
many	TRBJ2-7	14	-	TRBV20-1	CSARPLSNGGGQYF	TGCAGTGCTAGACCCCTGTCCAATGGGGGTGGGCAGTACTTC
many	TRBJ1-6	16	TRBD1	TRBV14	CASSQGTGQANSPLHF	TGTGCCAGCAGCCAAGGAACGGGACAGGCGAATTCACCCCTCCACTTT
many	TRBJ2-1	15	TRBD2	TRBV4-2	CASSQVSGGDNEQFF	TGTGCCAGCAGCCAAGTAAGCGGGGGGGACAATGAGCAGTTCTTC
many	TRBJ1-4	14	-	TRBV20-1	CSARVRSGNEKLFF	TGCAGTGCTAGAGTGAGGTCGGGTAATGAAAAACTGTTTTTT
many	TRBJ2-1	16	-	TRBV11-2	CASSARADYSYNEQFF	TGTGCCAGCAGCGCAAGAGCGGACTACTCCTACAATGAGCAGTTCTTC
many	TRBJ2-6	17	TRBD1	TRBV11-2	CASSGRDRGPGANVLTF	TGTGCCAGCAGCGGCCGGGACAGGGGGCCTGGGGCCAACGTCCTGACTTTC
many	TRBJ2-5	16	TRBD1	TRBV7-3	CASSPTGTGVAGTQYF	TGTGCCAGCAGCCCAACCGGGACAGGGGTTGCGGGGACCCAGTACTTC